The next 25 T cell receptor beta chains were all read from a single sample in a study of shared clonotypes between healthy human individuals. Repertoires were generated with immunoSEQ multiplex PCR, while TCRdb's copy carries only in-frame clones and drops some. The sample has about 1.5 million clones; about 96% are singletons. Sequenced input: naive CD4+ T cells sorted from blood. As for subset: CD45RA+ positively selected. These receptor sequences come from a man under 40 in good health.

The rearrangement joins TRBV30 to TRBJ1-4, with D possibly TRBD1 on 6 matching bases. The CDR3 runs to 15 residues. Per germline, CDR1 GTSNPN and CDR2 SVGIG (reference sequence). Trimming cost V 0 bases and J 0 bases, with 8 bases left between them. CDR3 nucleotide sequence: TGTGCCTGGAGTGTAGGGGGGACAACTAATGAAAAACTGTTTTTT. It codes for CAWSVGGTTNEKLFF.

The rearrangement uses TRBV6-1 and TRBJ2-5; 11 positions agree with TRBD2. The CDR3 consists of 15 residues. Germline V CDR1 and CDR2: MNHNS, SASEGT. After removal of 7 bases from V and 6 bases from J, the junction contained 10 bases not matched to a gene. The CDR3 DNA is TGTGCCAGCACACCCGGCCTAGCGGGAGGACAGACCCAGTACTTC. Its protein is CASTPGLAGGQTQYF.

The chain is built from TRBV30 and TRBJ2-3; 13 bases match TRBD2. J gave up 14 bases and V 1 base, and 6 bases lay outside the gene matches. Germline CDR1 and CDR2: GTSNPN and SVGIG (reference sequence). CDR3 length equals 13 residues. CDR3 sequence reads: CAWSARTSGRGYF. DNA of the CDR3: TGTGCCTGGAGTGCCCGGACTAGCGGGAGAGGGTATTTT. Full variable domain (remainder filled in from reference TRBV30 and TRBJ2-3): SQTIHQWPATLVQPVGSPLSLECTVEGTSNPNLYWYRQAAGRGLQLLFYSVGIGQISSEVPQNLSASRPQDRQFILSSKKLLLSDSGFYLCAWSARTSGRGYFGPGTRLTVL.

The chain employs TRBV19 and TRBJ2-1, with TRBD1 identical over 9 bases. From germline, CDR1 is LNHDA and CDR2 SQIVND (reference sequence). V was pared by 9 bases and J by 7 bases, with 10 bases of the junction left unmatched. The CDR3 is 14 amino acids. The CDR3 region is CASNRDRAMNEQFF. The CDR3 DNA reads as TGTGCCAGCAACCGGGACAGGGCGATGAATGAGCAGTTCTTC.

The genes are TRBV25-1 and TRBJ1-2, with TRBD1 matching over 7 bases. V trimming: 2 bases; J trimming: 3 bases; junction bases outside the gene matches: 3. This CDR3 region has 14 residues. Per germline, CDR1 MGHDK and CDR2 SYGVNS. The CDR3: CASSEPGQYYGYTF. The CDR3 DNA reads TGTGCCAGCAGTGAACCGGGACAGTACTATGGCTACACCTTC.

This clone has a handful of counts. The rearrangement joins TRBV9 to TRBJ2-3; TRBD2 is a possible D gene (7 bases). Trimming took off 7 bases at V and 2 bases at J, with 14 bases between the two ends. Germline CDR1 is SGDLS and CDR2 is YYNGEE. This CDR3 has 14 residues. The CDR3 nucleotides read TGTGCCAGCGGGGGGGCAGGGGCCACAGATACGCAGTATTTT. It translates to CASGGAGATDTQYF.

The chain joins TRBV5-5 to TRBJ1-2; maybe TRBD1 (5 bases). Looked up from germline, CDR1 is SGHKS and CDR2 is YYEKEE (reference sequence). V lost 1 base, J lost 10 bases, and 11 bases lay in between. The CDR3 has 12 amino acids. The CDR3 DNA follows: TGTGCCAGCAGCTTGAGAGGGGTCGTCTACACCTTC. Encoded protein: CASSLRGVVYTF.

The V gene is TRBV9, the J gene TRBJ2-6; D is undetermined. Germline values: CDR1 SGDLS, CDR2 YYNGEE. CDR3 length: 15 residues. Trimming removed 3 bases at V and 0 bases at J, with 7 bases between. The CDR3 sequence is CASSASLSGANVLTF. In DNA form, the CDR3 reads TGTGCCAGCAGCGCCAGCCTCTCTGGGGCCAACGTCCTGACTTTC. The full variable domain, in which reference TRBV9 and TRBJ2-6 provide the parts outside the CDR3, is DSGVTQTPKHLITATGQRVTLRCSPRSGDLSVYWYQQSLDQGLQFLIQYYNGEERAKGNILERFSAQQFPDLHSELNLSSLELGDSALYFCASSASLSGANVLTFGAGSRLTVL.

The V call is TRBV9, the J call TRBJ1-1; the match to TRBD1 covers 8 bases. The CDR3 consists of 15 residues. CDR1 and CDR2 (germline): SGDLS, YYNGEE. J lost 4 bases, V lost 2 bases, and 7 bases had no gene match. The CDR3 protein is CASSVGAGGFTEAFF. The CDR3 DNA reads TGTGCCAGCAGCGTGGGGGCAGGGGGCTTCACTGAAGCTTTCTTT.

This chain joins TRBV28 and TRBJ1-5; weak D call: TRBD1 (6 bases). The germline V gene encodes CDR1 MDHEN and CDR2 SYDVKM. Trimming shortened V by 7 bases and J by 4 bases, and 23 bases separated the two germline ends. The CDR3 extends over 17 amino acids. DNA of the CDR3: TGTGCCAGCACCGAAAAGGGGGACGCTTACCGAAATCAGCCCCAGCATTTT. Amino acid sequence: CASTEKGDAYRNQPQHF. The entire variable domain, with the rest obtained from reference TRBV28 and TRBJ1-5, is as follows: DVKVTQSSRYLVKRTGEKVFLECVQDMDHENMFWYRQDPGLGLRLIYFSYDVKMKEKGDIPEGYSVSREKKERFSLILESASTNQTSMYLCASTEKGDAYRNQPQHFGDGTRLSIL.

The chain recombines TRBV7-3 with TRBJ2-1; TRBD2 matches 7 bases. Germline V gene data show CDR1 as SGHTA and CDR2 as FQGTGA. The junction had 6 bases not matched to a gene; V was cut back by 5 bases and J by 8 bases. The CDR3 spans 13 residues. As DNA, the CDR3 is TGTGCCAGCAGCCCGGGAAGCGGGGATGAGCAGTTCTTC. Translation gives CASSPGSGDEQFF.

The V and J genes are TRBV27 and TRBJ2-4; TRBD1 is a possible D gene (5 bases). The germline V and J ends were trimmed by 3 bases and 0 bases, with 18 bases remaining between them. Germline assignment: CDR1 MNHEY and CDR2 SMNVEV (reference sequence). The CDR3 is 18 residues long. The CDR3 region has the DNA TGTGCCAGCAGTTTTGGGGCCCTGGGTGGCCTAGCCAAAAACATTCAGTACTTC. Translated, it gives CASSFGALGGLAKNIQYF.

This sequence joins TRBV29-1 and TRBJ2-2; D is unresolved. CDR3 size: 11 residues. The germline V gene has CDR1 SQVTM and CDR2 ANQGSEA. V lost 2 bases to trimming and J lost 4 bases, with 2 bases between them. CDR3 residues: CSVELTGELFF. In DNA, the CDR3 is TGCAGCGTTGAACTCACCGGGGAGCTGTTTTTT.

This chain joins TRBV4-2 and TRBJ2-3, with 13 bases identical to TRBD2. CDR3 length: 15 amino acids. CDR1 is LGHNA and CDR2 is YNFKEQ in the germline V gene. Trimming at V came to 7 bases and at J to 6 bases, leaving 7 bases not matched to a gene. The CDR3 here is CASTSTSGRPDTQYF. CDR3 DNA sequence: TGTGCCAGCACCTCGACTAGCGGGAGGCCGGATACGCAGTATTTT.

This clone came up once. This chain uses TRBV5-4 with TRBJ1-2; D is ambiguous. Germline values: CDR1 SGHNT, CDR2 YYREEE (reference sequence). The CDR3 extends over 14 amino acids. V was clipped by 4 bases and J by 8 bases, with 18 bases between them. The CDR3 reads CASSTPTPTGGYTF. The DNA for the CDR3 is TGTGCCAGCAGCACACCCACCCCCACGGGAGGCTACACCTTC.

CDR3 in amino acids: CSVGDIADTQYF. In nucleotides, the CDR3 is TGCAGCGTTGGGGACATAGCAGATACGCAGTATTTT. The J gene is TRBJ2-3, the V gene TRBV29-1; possible D gene TRBD1, 6 bases. V was pared by 4 bases and J by 4 bases, with 9 bases between. Germline loops: CDR1 SQVTM, CDR2 ANQGSEA. The CDR3 length is 12 residues.

This chain's CDR3 is CASSGQGGSEAFF. The CDR3 DNA is TGTGCCAGCAGTGGACAGGGGGGTTCTGAAGCTTTCTTT. The genes are TRBV6-1 and TRBJ1-1; 9 bases align to TRBD1. This CDR3 has 13 amino acids. After removal of 4 bases from V and 6 bases from J, the junction contained 3 bases not matched to a gene. The germline V gene has CDR1 MNHNS and CDR2 SASEGT.

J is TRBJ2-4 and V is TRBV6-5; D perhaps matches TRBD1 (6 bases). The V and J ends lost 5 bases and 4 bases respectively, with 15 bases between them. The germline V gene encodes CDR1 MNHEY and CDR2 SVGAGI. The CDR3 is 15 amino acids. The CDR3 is CASSPFVGAKNIQYF. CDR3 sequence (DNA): TGTGCCAGCAGTCCGTTCGTGGGGGCGAAAAACATTCAGTACTTC.

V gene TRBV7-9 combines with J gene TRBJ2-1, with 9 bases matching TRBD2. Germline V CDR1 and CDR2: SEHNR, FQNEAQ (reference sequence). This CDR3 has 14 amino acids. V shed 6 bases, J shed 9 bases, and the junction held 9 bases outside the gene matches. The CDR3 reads CASRISGSRVEQFF. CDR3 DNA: TGTGCCAGCAGGATTAGCGGGAGCCGAGTTGAGCAGTTCTTC.

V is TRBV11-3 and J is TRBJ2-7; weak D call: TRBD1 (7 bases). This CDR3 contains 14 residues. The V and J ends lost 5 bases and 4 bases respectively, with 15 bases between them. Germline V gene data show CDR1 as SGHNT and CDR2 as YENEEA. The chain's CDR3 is CASSQGGSVYEQYF. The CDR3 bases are TGTGCCAGCAGCCAGGGGGGATCTGTGTACGAGCAGTACTTC.

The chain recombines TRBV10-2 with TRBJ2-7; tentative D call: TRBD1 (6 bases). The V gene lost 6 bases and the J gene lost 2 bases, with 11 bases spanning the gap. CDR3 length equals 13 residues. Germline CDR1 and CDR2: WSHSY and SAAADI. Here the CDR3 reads CASSADSAYEQYF. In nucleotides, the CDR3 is TGCGCCAGCAGCGCGGACAGTGCCTACGAGCAGTACTTC.

In DNA, the CDR3 is TGTGCCAGCAGCCGCTGGGGCGGACGTGGCTCTGGAAACACCATATATTTT. This sequence encodes CASSRWGGRGSGNTIYF. The chain couples TRBV4-2 to TRBJ1-3; perhaps TRBD1 as D (5 bases). The CDR3 is 17 residues long. V was clipped by 4 bases and J by 0 bases, with 16 bases between them. CDR1 and CDR2 (germline): LGHNA, YNFKEQ.

The DNA of the CDR3 is TGTGCCAGCAGCTTAGGGGGGACAACTTATAATGAGCAGTTCTTC. It codes for CASSLGGTTYNEQFF. The V call is TRBV5-4, the J call TRBJ2-1; D may correspond to TRBD1 or TRBD2 (6 bases each). Trimming left V 2 bases short and J 7 bases short, with 16 bases between. Germline CDR1 is SGHNT and CDR2 is YYREEE (reference sequence). CDR3 size: 15 residues.

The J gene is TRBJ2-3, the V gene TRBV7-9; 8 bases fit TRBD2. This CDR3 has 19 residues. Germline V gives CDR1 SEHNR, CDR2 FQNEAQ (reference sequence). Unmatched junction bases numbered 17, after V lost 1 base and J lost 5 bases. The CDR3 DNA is TGTGCCAGCAGCTTAGTCGGCGGAGGAAGAGCGGGGGTCGGAGATACGCAGTATTTT. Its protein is CASSLVGGGRAGVGDTQYF.

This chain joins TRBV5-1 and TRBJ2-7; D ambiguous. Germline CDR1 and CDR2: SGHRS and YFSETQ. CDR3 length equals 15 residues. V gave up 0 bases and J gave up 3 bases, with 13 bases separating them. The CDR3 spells CASSLGLALSYEQYF. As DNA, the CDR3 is TGCGCCAGCAGCTTGGGCTTGGCCTTAAGCTACGAGCAGTACTTC.